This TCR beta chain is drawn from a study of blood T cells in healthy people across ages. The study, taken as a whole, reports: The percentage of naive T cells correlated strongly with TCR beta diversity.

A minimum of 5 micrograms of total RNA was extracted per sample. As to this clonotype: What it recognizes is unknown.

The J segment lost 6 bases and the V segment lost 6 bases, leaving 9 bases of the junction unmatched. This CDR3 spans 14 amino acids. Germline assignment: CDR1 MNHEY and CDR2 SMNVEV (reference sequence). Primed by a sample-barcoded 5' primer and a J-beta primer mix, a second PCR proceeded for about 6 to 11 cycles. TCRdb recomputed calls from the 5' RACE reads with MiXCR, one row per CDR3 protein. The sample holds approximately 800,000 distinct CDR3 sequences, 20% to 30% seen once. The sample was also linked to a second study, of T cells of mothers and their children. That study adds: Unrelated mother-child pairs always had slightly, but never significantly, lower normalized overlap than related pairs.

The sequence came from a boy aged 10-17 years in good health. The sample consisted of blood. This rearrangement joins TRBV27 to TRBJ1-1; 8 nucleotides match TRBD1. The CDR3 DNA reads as TGTGCCAGCAGGAGACAGGGGTCGTTCTCTGAAGCTTTCTTT. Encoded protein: CASRRQGSFSEAFF.